This T cell receptor beta chain stems from a study of blood T cell repertoires in COVID-19 (dated by TCRdb to 2018 to 2021). A note on the overall study: Samples covering the acute and convalescent phases of COVID-19 were provided by collaborators in the United States, Italy and Spain. Nearly every sample came with metadata listing a de-identified subject ID, COVID-19 status, age in years and sex. Deeply sampled blood TCRbeta repertoires from subjects exposed to, actively infected with, or recovered from COVID-19 were included in the dataset. The material from the prospective study consisted of cDNA or gDNA derived from T cells, B-cell-depleted T cells, or PBMCs. The repertoires were released in a freely available public database meant as a resource for research on the immune response to SARS-CoV-2. HLA class I and class II types, where available, came from metadata supplied by the sample provider rather than from assay-based typing. The samples were drawn from the first 160 participants of the ongoing ImmuneRACE study and from under 1,500 subjects provided by 6 global collaborators. What the study reported, not specific to this receptor: The quantity of clinical and demographic metadata differed by source and by participant and was supplied without curation.

Whole blood was collected in K2EDTA tubes by collaborating institutions according to the institutions' own protocols. Collaborator samples were shipped for TCRbeta analysis as frozen whole blood, isolated PBMCs, or DNA extracted from either sample type. Remarks on this clone: It has no known antigen specificity. Base quality data are lacking; no much larger clone is found one base away.

The immunoSEQ Assay, a bias-controlled multiplex PCR, was used to amplify TCRbeta CDR3 regions from genomic DNA. In the source study's methods: The number of nucleated cells in each sample was estimated by amplification of reference gene primers within the assay. To quantify the absolute abundance of each unique TCRbeta CDR3 rearrangement, sequence reads were collapsed and filtered. For each sample, productive Simpson clonality was calculated by taking the square root of Simpson's diversity index across productive rearrangements. TCRdb mirrors the immuneACCESS table, restricted to in-frame sequences. Some clones are absent from its copies; in checked studies, under half trace to an unresolved V gene, and the reason for the others is unknown. V and J calls and clone size come straight from that table; D and trimming were deduced from the DNA. This sample lists over 150,000 clones; approximately 80% were detected once. 5.5% to 7.5% of the sample is taken by the ten largest.

Cut back by 4 bases and 8 bases, the V and J ends lie 14 bases apart. The CDR3 runs 13 amino acids, cysteine and phenylalanine included. The retained sequence is limited to the CDR3, 39 bases, with the frame set at the first base. The germline V gene supplies CDR1 WSHSY and CDR2 SAAADI. The sequence links TRBV10-2 to TRBJ1-2; confidence is insufficient to name the D gene. The source of this sequence is a human donor in a cohort sampled during active COVID-19. The source material was peripheral blood. The DNA is TGCGCCAGCAGTGGCACGGGGATAGACGGCTACACCTTC. It translates to CASSGTGIDGYTF.